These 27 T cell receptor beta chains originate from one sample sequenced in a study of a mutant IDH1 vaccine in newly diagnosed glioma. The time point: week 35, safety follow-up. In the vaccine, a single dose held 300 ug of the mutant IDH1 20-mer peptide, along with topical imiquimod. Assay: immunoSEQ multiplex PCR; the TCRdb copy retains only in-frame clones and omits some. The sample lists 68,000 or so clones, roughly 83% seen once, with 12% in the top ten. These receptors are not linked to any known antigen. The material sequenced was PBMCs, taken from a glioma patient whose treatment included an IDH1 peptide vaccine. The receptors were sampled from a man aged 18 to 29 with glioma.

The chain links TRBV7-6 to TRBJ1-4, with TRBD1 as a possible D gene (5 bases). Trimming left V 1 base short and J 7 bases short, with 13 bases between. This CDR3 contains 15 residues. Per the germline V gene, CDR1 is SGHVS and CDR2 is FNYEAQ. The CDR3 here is CASSLVPGEGEKLFF. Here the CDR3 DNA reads TGTGCCAGCAGCTTAGTCCCGGGGGAGGGTGAAAAACTGTTTTTT.

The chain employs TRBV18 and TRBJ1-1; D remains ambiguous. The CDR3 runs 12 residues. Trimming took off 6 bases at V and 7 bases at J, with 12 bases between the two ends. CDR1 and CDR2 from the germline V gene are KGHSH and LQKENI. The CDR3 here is CASSRVNSEAFF. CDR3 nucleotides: TGTGCCAGCTCTCGAGTTAATAGTGAAGCTTTCTTT.

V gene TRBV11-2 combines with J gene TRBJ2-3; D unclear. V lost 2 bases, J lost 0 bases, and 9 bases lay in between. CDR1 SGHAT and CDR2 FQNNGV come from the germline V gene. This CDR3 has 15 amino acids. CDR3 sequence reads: CASSLSRSSTDTQYF. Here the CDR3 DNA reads TGTGCCAGCAGCTTAAGCCGATCAAGCACAGATACGCAGTATTTT.

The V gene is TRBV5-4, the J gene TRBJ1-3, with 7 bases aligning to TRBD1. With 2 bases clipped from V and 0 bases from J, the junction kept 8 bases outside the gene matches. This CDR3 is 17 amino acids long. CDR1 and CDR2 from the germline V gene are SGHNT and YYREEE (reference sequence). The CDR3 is CASSFMGQYFSGNTIYF. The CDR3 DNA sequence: TGTGCCAGCAGCTTTATGGGACAGTATTTCTCTGGAAACACCATATATTTT.

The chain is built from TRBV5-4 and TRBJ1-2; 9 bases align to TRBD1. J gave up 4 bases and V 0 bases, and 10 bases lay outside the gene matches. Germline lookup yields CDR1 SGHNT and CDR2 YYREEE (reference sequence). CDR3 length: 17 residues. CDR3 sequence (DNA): TGTGCCAGCAGCTTGGAGGGGCCGCGACAGGGGGGCTATGGCTACACCTTC. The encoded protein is CASSLEGPRQGGYGYTF.

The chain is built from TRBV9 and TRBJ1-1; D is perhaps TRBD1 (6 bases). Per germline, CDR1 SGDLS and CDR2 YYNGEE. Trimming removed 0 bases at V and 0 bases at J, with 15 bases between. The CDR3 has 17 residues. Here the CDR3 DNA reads TGTGCCAGCAGCGTAGTACCGGGGGGCTACATGAACACTGAAGCTTTCTTT. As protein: CASSVVPGGYMNTEAFF.

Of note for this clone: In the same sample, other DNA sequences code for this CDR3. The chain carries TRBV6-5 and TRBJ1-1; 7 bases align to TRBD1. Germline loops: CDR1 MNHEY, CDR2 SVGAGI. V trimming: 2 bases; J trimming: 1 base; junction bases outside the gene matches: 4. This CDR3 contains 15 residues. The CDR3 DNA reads TGTGCCAGCAGTTACAGCGGGACAGCGAACACTGAAGCTTTCTTT. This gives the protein CASSYSGTANTEAFF.

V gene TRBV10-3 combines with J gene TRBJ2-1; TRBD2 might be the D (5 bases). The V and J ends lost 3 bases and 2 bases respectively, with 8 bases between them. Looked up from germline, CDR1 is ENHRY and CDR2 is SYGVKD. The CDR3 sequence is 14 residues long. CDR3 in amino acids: CAISERGTYNEQFF. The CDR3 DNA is TGTGCCATCAGTGAACGGGGTACCTACAATGAGCAGTTCTTC.

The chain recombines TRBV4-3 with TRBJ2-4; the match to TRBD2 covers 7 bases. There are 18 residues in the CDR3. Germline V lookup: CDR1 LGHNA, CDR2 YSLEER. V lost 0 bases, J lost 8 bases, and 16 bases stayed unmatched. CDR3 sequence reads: CASSQDPLRGGGRYIQYF. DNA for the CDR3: TGCGCCAGCAGCCAAGATCCCCTTCGTGGGGGGGGGAGGTACATTCAGTACTTC.

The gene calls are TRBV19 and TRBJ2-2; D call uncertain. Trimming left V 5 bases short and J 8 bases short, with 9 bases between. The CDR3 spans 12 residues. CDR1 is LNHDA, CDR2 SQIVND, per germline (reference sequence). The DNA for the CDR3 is TGTGCCAGTAGTCCTTTTGGGGGGGAGCTGTTTTTT. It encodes CASSPFGGELFF.

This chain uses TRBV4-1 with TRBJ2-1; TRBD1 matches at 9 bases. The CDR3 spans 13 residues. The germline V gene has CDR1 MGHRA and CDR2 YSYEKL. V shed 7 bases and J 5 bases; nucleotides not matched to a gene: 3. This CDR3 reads CASNRGHNNEQFF. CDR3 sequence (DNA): TGCGCCAGCAACAGGGGGCACAACAATGAGCAGTTCTTC.

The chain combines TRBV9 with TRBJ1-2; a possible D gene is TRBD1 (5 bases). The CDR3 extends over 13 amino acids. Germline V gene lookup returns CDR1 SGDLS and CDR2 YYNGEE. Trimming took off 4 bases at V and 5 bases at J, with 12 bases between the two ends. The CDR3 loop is CASSYSGSYGYTF. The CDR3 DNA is TGTGCCAGCAGCTACTCAGGGAGTTATGGCTACACCTTC.

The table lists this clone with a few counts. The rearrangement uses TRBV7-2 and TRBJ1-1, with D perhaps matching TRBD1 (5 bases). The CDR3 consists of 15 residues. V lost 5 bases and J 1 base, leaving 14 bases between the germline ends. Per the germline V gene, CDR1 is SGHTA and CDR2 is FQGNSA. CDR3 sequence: CASSPWGTSNTEAFF. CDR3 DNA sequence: TGTGCCAGCAGCCCCTGGGGGACTTCGAACACTGAAGCTTTCTTT.

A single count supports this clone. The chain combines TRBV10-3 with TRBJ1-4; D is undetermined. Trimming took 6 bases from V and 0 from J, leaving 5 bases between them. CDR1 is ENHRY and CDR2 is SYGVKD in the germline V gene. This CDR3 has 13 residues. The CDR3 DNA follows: TGTGCCATCAGGGGCCCAACTAATGAAAAACTGTTTTTT. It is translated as CAIRGPTNEKLFF.

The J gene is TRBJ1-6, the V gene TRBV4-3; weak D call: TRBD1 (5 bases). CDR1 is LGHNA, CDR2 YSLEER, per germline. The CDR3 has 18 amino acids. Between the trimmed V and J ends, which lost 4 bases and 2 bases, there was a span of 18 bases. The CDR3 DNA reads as TGCGCCAGCAGCCCGAAAGGCCTCGGAGGGGCCTATAATTCACCCCTCCACTTT. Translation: CASSPKGLGGAYNSPLHF.

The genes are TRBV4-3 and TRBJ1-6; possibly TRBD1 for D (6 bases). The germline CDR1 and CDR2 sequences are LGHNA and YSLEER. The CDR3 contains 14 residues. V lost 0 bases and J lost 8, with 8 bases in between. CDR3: CASSQDHRDSPLHF. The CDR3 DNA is TGCGCCAGCAGCCAAGACCACAGGGATTCACCCCTCCACTTT.

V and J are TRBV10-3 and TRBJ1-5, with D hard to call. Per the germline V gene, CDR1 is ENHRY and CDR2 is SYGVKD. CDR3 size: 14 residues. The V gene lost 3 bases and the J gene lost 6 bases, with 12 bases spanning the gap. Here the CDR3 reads CAISELSSAQPQHF. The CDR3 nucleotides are TGTGCCATCAGTGAACTCAGCAGCGCTCAGCCCCAGCATTTT.

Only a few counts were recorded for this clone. CDR3 DNA sequence: TGTGCCAGCAGCCCCACGGGGGGCCTGAACACTGAAGCTTTCTTT. Its translation is CASSPTGGLNTEAFF. The chain joins TRBV13 to TRBJ1-1, with D perhaps TRBD1 (6 bases). Per germline, CDR1 PRHDT and CDR2 FYEKMQ (reference sequence). The CDR3 is 15 amino acids. Between the trimmed V and J ends, which lost 5 bases and 0 bases, there was a span of 13 bases.

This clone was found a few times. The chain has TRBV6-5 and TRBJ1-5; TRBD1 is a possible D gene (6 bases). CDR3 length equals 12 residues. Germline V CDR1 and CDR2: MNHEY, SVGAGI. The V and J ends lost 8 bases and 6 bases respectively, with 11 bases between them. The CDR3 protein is CASGGSGQPQHF. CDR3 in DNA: TGTGCCAGCGGGGGCTCGGGTCAGCCCCAGCATTTT.

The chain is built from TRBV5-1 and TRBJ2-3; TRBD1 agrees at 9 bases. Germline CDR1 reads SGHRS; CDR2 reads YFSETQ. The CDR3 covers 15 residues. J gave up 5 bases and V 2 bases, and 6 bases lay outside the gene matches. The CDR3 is CASSFRTGAEDTQYF. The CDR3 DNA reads TGCGCCAGCAGCTTTAGGACAGGGGCCGAAGATACGCAGTATTTT.

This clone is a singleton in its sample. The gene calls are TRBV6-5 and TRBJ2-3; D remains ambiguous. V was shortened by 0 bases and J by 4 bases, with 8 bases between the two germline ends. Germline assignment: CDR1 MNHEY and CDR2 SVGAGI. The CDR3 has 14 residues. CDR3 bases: TGTGCCAGCAGTTACTCTGGGGTAGCAGATACGCAGTATTTT. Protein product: CASSYSGVADTQYF.

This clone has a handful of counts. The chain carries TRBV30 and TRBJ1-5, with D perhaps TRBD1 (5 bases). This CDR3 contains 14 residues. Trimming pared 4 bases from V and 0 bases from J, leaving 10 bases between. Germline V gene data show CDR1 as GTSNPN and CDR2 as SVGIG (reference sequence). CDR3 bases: TGTGCCTGGACTGGGGGGTATAGCAATCAGCCCCAGCATTTT. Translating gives CAWTGGYSNQPQHF. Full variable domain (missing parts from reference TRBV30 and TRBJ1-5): SQTIHQWPATLVQPVGSPLSLECTVEGTSNPNLYWYRQAAGRGLQLLFYSVGIGQISSEVPQNLSASRPQDRQFILSSKKLLLSDSGFYLCAWTGGYSNQPQHFGDGTRLSIL.

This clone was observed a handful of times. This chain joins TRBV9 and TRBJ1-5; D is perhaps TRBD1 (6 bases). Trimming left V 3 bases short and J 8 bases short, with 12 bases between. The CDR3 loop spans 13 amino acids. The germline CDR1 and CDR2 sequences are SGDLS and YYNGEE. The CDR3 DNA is TGTGCCAGCAGCGCGAGTACAGGGAAGCCCCAGCATTTT. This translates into CASSASTGKPQHF. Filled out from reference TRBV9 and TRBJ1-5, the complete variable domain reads DSGVTQTPKHLITATGQRVTLRCSPRSGDLSVYWYQQSLDQGLQFLIQYYNGEERAKGNILERFSAQQFPDLHSELNLSSLELGDSALYFCASSASTGKPQHFGDGTRLSIL.

CDR3 sequence reads: CASGLQTTANTGELFF. Here the CDR3 DNA reads TGTGCTAGTGGTCTACAGACAACCGCGAACACCGGGGAGCTGTTTTTT. The chain employs TRBV12-5 and TRBJ2-2, with D uncertain. Between the trimmed V and J ends, which lost 5 bases and 0 bases, there was a span of 13 bases. The germline V gene has CDR1 LGHNT and CDR2 FRNRAP. CDR3 length: 16 amino acids.

DNA for the CDR3: TGTGCCAGCGGTACTGAAGCTTTCTTT. Translation gives CASGTEAFF. V usage is TRBV5-4 and J usage is TRBJ1-1, with D unclear. This CDR3 is 9 amino acids long. CDR1 and CDR2 from the germline V gene are SGHNT and YYREEE (reference sequence). Deletions cut 7 bases from V and 5 bases from J, with 3 bases between. The variable domain in full, completed from reference TRBV5-4 and TRBJ1-1, reads ETGVTQSPTHLIKTRGQQVTLRCSSQSGHNTVSWYQQALGQGPQFIFQYYREEENGRGNFPPRFSGLQFPNYSSELNVNALELDDSALYLCASGTEAFFGQGTRLTVV.

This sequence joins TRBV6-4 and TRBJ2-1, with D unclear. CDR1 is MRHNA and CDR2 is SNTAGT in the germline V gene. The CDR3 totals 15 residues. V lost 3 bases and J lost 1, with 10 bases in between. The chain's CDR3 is CASSETWVSYNEQFF. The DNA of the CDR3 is TGTGCCAGCAGTGAGACATGGGTTTCCTACAATGAGCAGTTCTTC.

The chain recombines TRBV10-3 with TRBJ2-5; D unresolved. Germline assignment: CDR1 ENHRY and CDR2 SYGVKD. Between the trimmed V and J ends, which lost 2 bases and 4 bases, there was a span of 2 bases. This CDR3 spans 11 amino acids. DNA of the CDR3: TGTGCCATCAGTGAGGGAGAGACCCAGTACTTC. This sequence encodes CAISEGETQYF.